This T cell receptor (beta chain) came from a study of neurological immune-mediated disorders. CDR3 size: 14 residues. Germline values: CDR1 SGHRS, CDR2 YFSETQ. The V gene lost 0 bases and the J gene lost 1 base, with 7 bases spanning the gap. TCRdb redid the calling of the 5' RACE reads with MiXCR, one entry per CDR3 protein. The sample contains 55,000 or so distinct CDR3 sequences, approximately 4% of which appear only once. The TCR originated in a man in his forties or fifties with multiple sclerosis. Source material: PBMCs. The V gene is TRBV5-1, the J gene TRBJ2-5; no clear D. CDR3 DNA: TGCGCCAGCAGCTTGGCTGTTAGCCAAGAGACCCAGTACTTC. It codes for CASSLAVSQETQYF.